This entry concerns a single T cell receptor (beta chain). Only a few counts were recorded for this clonotype. The antigen this receptor binds is unknown. No base quality values were provided; no much bigger clone lies one nucleotide off. Taken from the germline V gene, the CDR1 and CDR2 loops are MNHEY and SVGEGT. V gives up 2 bases and J gives up 5 bases, and the segment between their germline ends measures 9 bases. The CDR3 covers 14 residues, taking in both the cysteine and the phenylalanine. The entry retains the CDR3 DNA only, 42 bases that are in frame from base 1. Library preparation was by UMI-ligation and nested PCR. An equimolar mix of two oligonucleotides covering both TRBC1 and TRBC2 was used as the beta constant-region primer. A single-stranded oligonucleotide carrying the SP2 primer and a 12-nucleotide UMI was ligated to the 3' end of the cDNA by T4 RNA ligase 1. Four rounds of PCR, combining the SP2 primer with nested alpha and beta constant-region primers, were used to amplify the ligated cDNA. The ligation reaction was kept at 16 degrees C for about 18-25 hours. To avoid over-amplification, PCR2 was usually performed as a SYBR Green qPCR and halted once a predetermined threshold was reached. Every purification after the first one was done using Agencourt AMPure XP magnetic beads. Library amounts were measured by Qubit and library quality was assessed on a TapeStation, where the main peak was expected at around 650 bp. The pooled libraries were sequenced on an Illumina MiSeq using v2 2x251 paired-end kits, which usually yielded roughly 0.85-2.2 million reads per sample. Libraries were pooled at around 4 nM per sample, and roughly 5-8% PhiX was added to improve cluster recognition. The original methods were these. V and J genes were assigned to Demultiplexor-processed FASTQ reads by Decombinator through tag matching, with a single base-pair mismatch being allowed. Collapsinator used UMIs to correct both sequencing errors and frequency errors arising from PCR heterogeneity. TCRs were translated and CDR3s were extracted from the conserved cysteine to the FGXG phenylalanine by CDR3Translator, with non-productive sequences being flagged. Repertoires were subsampled to equal numbers of UMI-defined TCRs before Gini, Shannon entropy and inverse Simpson indices were calculated. Power-law fits to clonotype abundance distributions were performed by maximum likelihood within the linear range. For one naive CD8 sample, the pipeline and MIGEC produced similar UMI counts, unique TCR numbers and clonal distributions. In one analysis, naive TCRs that were also found in any memory subset of the same donor were excluded from the naive repertoire. The repertoires were searched for some 7,300 CMV-associated CDR3 sequences that had been compiled from VDJdb and a published dataset. TCRdb passed the public sequencing reads through fastp at Q25 and MiXCR, retaining productive beta sequences. When rows share a CDR3 protein, they turn into one entry using the most common DNA and genes. Here the V and J calls rest on TCRdb's processing, not on the authors' analysis. In this sample the table shows 120,000 to 150,000 distinct CDR3 sequences, 15% to 20% of which occur a single time. 0.14% of the sample lies in the top ten.

From the second PCR step onward, the TCR alpha chain libraries and the TCR beta chain libraries were amplified separately. To determine each donor's CMV status, fresh PBMCs were stimulated overnight with CMV viral lysate, and IFNgamma production from CD4+ T cells was then assessed. Miltenyi beads were used first to positively select CD4 T cells, and CD8 T cells were then positively selected from the CD4-negative fraction. Cells were stained for CD3, CD4, CD8, CD45RA, CD27 and a live/dead dye and were sorted on a BD Aria II into four subsets based on CD45RA and CD27. Three healthy volunteers provided blood, and the blood of each volunteer was split into CD4 and CD8 T cells and then into four differentiation subsets. Approximately 120 ml of peripheral blood was taken from each donor, and PBMC were separated by density-gradient centrifugation on Ficoll-Paque PLUS. After sorting, cells were lysed in RLT buffer, RNA was extracted using a Qiagen RNeasy kit, and the extracted RNA was stored at -80 degrees C.

The data originate from a study of naive and memory T cell subsets (dated by TCRdb to about 2017). For the wider study: The study applied an open-source, UMI-based TCR alpha and beta sequencing pipeline to sorted naive and memory peripheral blood T cell subsets. IgG serology results and the functional CMV T cell responses were in complete agreement. RNA was DNase-treated and reverse transcribed with TCR constant-region primers, mostly using SuperScript III. Here is what the overall study found, with its caveats: Gini index rose and Shannon and inverse Simpson diversity fell from naive through CM, EM and EMRA in both CD4 and CD8 cells. TCR abundance followed a power law whose exponent differed between naive and memory subsets but was consistent across the three individuals. Naive repertoires, especially CD8, contained a few larger clonotypes, possibly memory cells re-expressing CD45RA. Single alpha or beta chain sequences, rather than paired alpha/beta receptors, were used to define clonotypes. The repertoire findings for the naive and memory subsets could not be validated against a ground truth, as none was available. Following error correction, more than 90% of naive TCR sequences occurred only once, which made naive abundance distributions much steeper than those of memory subsets. RNA-based TCR counts may be affected by expression changes linked to T cell activation and differentiation.

The rearranged chain carries TRBV6-2 or TRBV6-3 and TRBJ2-2; the D gene is perhaps TRBD2, from 6 matching bases. Sequencing used naive CD4+ T cells from blood. Interpreted using the paper, the cell subset or site label stands for: naive T cells, CD45RA high CD27+. The source of this sequence is a human donor in good health. The encoded CDR3 is CASSYGGDTGELFF. The DNA reads TGTGCCAGCAGTTACGGAGGGGATACCGGGGAGCTGTTTTTT.